This TCR beta chain stems from a study of identical twins. Germline loops: CDR1 SGHRS, CDR2 YFSETQ. Trimming took 4 bases from V and 1 from J; bases not matched to a gene: 5. The CDR3 runs 16 residues. The table lists this clonotype with many counts. From the 5' RACE reads, TCRdb called clonotypes with MiXCR, one entry per CDR3 protein. The sample lists 250,000 to 300,000 distinct CDR3 sequences, approximately 8.3% seen once, with less than 4% in the top ten. This sample was also put to use in a study of yellow fever vaccine responses in identical twins.

The TCR was taken from a woman aged 18-30 years in good health. The chain employs TRBV5-1 and TRBJ1-1, with 12 bases fitting TRBD1. The sample was CD8+ T cells sorted from blood. CDR3 in DNA: TGCGCCAGCAGCCTGGGACAGGGGGCGCGGAACACTGAAGCTTTCTTT. The encoded protein is CASSLGQGARNTEAFF.